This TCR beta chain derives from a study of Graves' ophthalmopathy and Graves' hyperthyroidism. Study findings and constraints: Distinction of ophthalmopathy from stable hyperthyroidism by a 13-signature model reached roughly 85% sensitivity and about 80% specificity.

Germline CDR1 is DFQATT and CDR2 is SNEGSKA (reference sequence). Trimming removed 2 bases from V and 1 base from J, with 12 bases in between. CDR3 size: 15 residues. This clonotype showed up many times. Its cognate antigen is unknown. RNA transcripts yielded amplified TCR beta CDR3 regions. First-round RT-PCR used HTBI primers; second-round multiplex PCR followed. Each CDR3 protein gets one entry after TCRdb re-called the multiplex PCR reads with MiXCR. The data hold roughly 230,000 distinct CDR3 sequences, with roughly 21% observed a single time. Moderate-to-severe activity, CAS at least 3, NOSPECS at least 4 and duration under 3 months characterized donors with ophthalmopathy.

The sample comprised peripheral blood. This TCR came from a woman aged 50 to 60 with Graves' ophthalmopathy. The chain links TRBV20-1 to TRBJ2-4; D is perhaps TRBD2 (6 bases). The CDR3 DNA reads TGCAGTGCTAGAAGGGGCGGGGCCGCCAAAAACATTCAGTACTTC. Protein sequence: CSARRGGAAKNIQYF.